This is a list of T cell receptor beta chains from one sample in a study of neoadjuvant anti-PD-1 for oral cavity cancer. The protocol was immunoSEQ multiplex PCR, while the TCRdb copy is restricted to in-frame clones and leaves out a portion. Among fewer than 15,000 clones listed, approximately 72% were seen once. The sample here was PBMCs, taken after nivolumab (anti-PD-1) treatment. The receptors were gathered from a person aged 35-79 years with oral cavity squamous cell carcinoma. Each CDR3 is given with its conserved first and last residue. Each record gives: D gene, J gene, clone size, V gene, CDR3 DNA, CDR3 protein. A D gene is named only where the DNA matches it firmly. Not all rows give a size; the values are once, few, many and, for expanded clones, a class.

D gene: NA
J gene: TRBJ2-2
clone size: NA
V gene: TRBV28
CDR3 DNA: TGTGCCAGCAGTTTTTACAGAACCGGGGAGCTGTTTTTT
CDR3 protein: CASSFYRTGELFF

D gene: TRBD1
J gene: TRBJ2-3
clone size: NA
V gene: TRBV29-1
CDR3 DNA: TGCAGCGTTTTTCCGGGACAGGGGGCGCCGACAGATACGCAGTATTTT
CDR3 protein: CSVFPGQGAPTDTQYF

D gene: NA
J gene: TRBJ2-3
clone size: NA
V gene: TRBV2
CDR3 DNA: TGTGCCAGCGATGGGGATCTCATCACAGATACGCAGTATTTT
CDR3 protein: CASDGDLITDTQYF

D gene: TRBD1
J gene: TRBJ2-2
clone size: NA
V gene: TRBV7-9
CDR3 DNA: TGTGCCAGCAGCACAACGGGGACAGGGCTCACCGGGGAGCTGTTTTTT
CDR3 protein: CASSTTGTGLTGELFF

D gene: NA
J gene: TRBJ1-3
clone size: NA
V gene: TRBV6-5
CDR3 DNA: TGTGCCAGCAGTGTGACAGGACCCTCTGGAAACACCATATATTTT
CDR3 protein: CASSVTGPSGNTIYF

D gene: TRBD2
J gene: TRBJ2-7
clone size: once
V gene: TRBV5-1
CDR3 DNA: TGCGCCAGCAGCCCCCGCTTAACCGGGACTAAGCCCTACGAGCAGTACTTC
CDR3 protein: CASSPRLTGTKPYEQYF

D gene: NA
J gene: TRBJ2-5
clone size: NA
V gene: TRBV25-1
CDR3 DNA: TGTGCCAGCAGTGGGGGACTTCAAGAGACCCAGTACTTC
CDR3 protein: CASSGGLQETQYF

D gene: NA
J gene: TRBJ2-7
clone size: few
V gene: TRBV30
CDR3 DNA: TGTGCCTGGACTGAGGGAGGTTACGAGCAGTACTTC
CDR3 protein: CAWTEGGYEQYF

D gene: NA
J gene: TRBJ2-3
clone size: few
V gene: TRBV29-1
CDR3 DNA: TGCAGCGTTGGCGCCCCAGGGAGGGATACGCAGTATTTT
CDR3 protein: CSVGAPGRDTQYF

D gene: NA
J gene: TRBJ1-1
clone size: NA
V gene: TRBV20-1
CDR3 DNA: TGCAGTGCTAGAGGACACACTGAAGCTTTCTTT
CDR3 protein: CSARGHTEAFF

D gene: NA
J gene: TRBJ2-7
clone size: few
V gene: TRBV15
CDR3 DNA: TGTGCCACCAGCCGACAGGTGTCGACGGGTGAGCAGTACTTC
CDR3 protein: CATSRQVSTGEQYF

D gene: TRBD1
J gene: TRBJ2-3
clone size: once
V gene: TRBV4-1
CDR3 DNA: TGCGCCAGCAGCCAACTATGGACAGGGGGCGCAGATACGCAGTATTTT
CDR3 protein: CASSQLWTGGADTQYF

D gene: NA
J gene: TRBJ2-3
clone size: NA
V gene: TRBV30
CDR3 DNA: TGTGCCTGGAGTAGACATCCGACAGATACGCAGTATTTT
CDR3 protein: CAWSRHPTDTQYF

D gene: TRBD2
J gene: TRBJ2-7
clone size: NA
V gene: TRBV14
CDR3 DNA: TGTGCCAGCAGCCAAGATGGCCCCTGGCTAGCGGGAGGATCTTACGAGCAGTACTTC
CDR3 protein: CASSQDGPWLAGGSYEQYF

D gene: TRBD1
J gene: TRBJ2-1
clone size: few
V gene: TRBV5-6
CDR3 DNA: TGTGCCAGCAGCTTACTGGACAGGGTTTGGGAGCAGTTCTTC
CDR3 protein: CASSLLDRVWEQFF

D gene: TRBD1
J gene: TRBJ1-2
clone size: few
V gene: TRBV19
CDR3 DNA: TGTGCCAGTAGTCGGACCGGGACAGGGGGCGCTTATGGCTACACCTTC
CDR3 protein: CASSRTGTGGAYGYTF

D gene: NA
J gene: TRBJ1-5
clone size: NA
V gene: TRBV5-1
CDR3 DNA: TGCGCCAGCAGCCCGGGGGAGGCCGGAGCTCAGCCCCAGCATTTT
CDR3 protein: CASSPGEAGAQPQHF

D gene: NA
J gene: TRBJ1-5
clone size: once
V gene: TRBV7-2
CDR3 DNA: TGTGCCAGCAGCTTAGGGCGGGTTGCTCAGCCCCAGCATTTT
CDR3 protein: CASSLGRVAQPQHF

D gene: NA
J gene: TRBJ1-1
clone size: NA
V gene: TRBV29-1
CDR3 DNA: TGCAGCTTGATTATCCCGTCTGTGGGCACTGAAGCTTTCTTT
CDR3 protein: CSLIIPSVGTEAFF

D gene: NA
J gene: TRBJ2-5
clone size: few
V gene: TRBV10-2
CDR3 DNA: TGCGCCAGCATGAGGGCCGTTCAACAAGAGACCCAGTACTTC
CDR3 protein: CASMRAVQQETQYF

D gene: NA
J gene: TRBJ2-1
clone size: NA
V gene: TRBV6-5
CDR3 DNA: TGTGCCAGCAGTTACTCGAACCTAAATGAGCAGTTCTTC
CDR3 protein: CASSYSNLNEQFF

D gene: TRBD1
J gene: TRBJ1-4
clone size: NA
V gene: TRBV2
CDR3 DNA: TGTGCCAGCAGGCGGACAGGGGGGGGAACTAATGAAAAACTGTTTTTT
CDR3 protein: CASRRTGGGTNEKLFF

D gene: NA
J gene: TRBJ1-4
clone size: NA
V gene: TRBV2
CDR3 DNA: TGTGCCAGCAGTGAAGCCCAAGAGGGGCTAAAAAAACTGTTTTTT
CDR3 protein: CASSEAQEGLKKLFF

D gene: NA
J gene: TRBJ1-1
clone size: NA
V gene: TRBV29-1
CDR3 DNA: TGCAGCGTCACGGGGCATGCGCTGGCTGAAGCTTTCTTT
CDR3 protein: CSVTGHALAEAFF

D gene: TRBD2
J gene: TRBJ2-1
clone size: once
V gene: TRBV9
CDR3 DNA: TGTGCCAGCAGCGTAGAGACTAGCGGGAGGGTGGAGCAGTTCTTC
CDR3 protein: CASSVETSGRVEQFF

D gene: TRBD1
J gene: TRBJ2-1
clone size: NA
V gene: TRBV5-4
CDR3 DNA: TGTGCCAGCAGCCTGAGGGACAGGAGCTCCTACAATGAGCAGTTCTTC
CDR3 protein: CASSLRDRSSYNEQFF

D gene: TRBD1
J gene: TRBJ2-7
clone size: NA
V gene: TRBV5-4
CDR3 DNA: TGTGCCAGCAGCCCTGAGACAGGGGCAGGGTACGAGCAGTACTTC
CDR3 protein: CASSPETGAGYEQYF

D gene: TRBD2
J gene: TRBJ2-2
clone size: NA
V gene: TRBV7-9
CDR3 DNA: TGTGCCAGCAGCTCTCTAGCGGGAGGGCCGATGGGACCCGGGGAGCTGTTTTTT
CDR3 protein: CASSSLAGGPMGPGELFF

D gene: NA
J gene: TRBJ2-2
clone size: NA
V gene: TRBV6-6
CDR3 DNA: TGTGCCAGCACCCAACAGCCGCCCGTCGGGGAGCTGTTTTTT
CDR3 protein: CASTQQPPVGELFF

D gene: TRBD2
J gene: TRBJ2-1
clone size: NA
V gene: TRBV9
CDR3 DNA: TGTGCCAGCAGCGTCGGTCGAGCAGAGCGTCTAGCGGTTTTGGATGAGCAGTTCTTC
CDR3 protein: CASSVGRAERLAVLDEQFF

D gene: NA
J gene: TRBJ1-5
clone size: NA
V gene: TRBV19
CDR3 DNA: TGTGCCAGTAGCTATGAAAGACAGCCCCAGCATTTT
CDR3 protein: CASSYERQPQHF